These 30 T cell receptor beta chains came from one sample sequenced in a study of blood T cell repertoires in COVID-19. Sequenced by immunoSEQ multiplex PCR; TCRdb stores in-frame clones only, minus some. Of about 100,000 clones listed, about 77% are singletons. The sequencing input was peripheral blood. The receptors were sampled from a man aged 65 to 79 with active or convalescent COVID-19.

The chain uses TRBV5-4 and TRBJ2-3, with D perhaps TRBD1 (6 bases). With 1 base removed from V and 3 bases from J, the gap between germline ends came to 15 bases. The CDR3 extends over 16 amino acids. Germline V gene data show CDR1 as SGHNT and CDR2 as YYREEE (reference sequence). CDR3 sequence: CASSLKAGTLTDTQYF. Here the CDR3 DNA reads TGTGCCAGCAGCTTGAAAGCCGGGACACTGACAGATACGCAGTATTTT.

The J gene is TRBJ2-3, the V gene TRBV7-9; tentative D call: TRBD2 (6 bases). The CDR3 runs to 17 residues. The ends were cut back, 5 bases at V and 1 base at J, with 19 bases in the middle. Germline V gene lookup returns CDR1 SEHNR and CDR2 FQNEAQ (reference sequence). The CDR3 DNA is TGTGCCAGCAGCCCCCGAACAGCGGGCGAGGGCACAGATACGCAGTATTTT. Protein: CASSPRTAGEGTDTQYF.

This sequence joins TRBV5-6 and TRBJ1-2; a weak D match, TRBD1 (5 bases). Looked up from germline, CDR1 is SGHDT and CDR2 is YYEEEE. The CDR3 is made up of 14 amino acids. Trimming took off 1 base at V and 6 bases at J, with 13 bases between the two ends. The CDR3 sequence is CASSLWGDPNGYTF. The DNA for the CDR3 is TGTGCCAGCAGCTTGTGGGGCGACCCCAATGGCTACACCTTC.

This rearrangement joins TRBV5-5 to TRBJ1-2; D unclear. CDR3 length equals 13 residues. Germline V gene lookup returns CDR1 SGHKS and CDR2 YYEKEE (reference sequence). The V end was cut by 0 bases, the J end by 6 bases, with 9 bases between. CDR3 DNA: TGTGCCAGCAGCTTGGCCCCAGATGATGGCTACACCTTC. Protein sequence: CASSLAPDDGYTF.

The CDR3 sequence: CASSYRDRRHPVNQPQHF. The CDR3 DNA reads TGTGCCAGCAGTTACCGGGACAGGAGACACCCCGTCAATCAGCCCCAGCATTTT. The chain combines TRBV6-2 or TRBV6-3 with TRBJ1-5, with 8 bases matching TRBD1. Trimming took 2 bases from V and 3 from J; bases not matched to a gene: 12. Germline V gives CDR1 MNHEY, CDR2 SVGEGT. The CDR3 extends over 18 amino acids.

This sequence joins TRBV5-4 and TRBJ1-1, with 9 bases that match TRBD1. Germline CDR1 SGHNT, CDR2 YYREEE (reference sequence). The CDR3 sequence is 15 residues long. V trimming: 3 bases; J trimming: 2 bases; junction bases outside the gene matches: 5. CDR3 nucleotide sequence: TGTGCCAGCAGCTCGGTGGGACAGGGTAACACTGAAGCTTTCTTT. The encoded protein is CASSSVGQGNTEAFF.

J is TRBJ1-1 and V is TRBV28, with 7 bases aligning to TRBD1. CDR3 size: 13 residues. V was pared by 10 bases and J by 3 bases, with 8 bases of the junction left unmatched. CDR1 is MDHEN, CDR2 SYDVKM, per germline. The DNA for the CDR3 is TGTGCCACTCGAGGGACAGACCACACTGAAGCTTTCTTT. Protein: CATRGTDHTEAFF.

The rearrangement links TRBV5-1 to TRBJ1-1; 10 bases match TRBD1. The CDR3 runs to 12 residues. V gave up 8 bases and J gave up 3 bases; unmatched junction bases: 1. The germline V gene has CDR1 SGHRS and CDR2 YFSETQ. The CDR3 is CASGTGDTEAFF. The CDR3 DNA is TGCGCCAGTGGGACAGGGGACACTGAAGCTTTCTTT.

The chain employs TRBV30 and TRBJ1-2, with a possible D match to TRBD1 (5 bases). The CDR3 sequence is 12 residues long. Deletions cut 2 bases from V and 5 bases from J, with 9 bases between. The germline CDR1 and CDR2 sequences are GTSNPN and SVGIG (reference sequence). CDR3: CAWSTGGYGYTF. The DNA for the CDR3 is TGTGCCTGGAGTACCGGGGGGTATGGCTACACCTTC.

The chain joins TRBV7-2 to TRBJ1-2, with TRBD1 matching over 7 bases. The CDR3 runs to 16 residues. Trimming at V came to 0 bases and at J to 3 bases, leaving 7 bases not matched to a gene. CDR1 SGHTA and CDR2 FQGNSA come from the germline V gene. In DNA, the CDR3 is TGTGCCAGCAGCTTAGCGCAGGGGGGTAGGCACTATGGCTACACCTTC. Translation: CASSLAQGGRHYGYTF.

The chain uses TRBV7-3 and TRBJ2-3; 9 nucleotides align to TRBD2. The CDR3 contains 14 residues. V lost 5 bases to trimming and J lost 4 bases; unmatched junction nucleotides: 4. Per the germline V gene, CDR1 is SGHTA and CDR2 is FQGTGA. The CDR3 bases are TGTGCCAGCAGCGCCGGACTAGCGTCAGATACGCAGTATTTT. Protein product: CASSAGLASDTQYF.

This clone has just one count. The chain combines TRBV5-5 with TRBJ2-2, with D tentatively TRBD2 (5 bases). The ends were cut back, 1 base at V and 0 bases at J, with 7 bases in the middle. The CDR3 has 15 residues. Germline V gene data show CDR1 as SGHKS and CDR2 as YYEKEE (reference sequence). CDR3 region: CASSLLGANTGELFF. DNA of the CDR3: TGTGCCAGCAGCTTGCTCGGGGCGAACACCGGGGAGCTGTTTTTT.

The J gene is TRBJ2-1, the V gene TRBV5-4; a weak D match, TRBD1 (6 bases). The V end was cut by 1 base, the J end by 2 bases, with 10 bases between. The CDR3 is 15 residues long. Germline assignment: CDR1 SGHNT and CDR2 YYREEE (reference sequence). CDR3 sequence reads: CASSLWDTPYNEQFF. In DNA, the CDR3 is TGTGCCAGCAGCTTGTGGGACACCCCCTACAATGAGCAGTTCTTC.

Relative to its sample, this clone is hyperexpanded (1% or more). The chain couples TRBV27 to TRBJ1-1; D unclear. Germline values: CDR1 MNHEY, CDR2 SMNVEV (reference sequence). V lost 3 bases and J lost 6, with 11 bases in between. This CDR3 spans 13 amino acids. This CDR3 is CASSFTVASEAFF. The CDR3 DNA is TGTGCCAGCAGTTTTACGGTCGCCTCTGAAGCTTTCTTT.

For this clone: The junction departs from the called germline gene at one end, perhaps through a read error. The CDR3 DNA follows: TGTGCTAGCAGCTTAGAGCCCGACAGTAAATTCTCCTACGAGCAGTACTTC. Its translation is CASSLEPDSKFSYEQYF. This chain links TRBV7-7 with TRBJ2-7; weak D call: TRBD1 (5 bases). The V gene's germline CDR1 is SSHAT and CDR2 FNYEAQ (reference sequence). The CDR3 is 17 amino acids. Full variable domain (remainder filled in from reference TRBV7-7 and TRBJ2-7): GAGVSQSPRYKVTKRGQDVTLRCDPISSHATLYWYQQALGQGPEFLTYFNYEAQPDKSGLPSDRFSAERPEGSISTLTIQRTEQRDSAMYRCASSLEPDSKFSYEQYFGPGTRLTVT.

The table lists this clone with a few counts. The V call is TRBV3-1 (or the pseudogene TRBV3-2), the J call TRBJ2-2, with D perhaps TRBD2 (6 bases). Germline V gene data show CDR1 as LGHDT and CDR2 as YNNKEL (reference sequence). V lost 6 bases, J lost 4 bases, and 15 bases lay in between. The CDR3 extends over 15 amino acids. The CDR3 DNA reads TGTGCCAGCAGGGGGACCTCCGGGGGCACCGGGGAGCTGTTTTTT. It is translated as CASRGTSGGTGELFF.

The CDR3 spells CASSFGTSGGANTGELFF. The CDR3 DNA reads as TGTGCCAGCAGCTTTGGCACTAGCGGGGGGGCGAACACCGGGGAGCTGTTTTTT. The chain has TRBV7-8 and TRBJ2-2; TRBD2 aligns across 13 bases. The CDR3 runs 18 residues. Germline V gene sequence: CDR1 SGHVS, CDR2 FQNEAQ. V was pared by 3 bases and J by 0 bases, with 4 bases of the junction left unmatched.

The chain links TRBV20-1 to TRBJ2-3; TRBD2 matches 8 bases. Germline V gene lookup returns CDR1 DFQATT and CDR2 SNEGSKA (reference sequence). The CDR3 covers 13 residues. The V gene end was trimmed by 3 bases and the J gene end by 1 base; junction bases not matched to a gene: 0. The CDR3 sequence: CSASSGGTDTQYF. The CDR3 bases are TGCAGTGCTAGTAGCGGGGGCACAGATACGCAGTATTTT.

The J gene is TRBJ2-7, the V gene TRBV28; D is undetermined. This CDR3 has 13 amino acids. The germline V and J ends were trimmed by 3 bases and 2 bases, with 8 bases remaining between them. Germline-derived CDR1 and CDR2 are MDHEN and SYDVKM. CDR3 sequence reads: CASSFPGAYEQYF. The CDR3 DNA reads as TGTGCCAGCAGTTTCCCGGGTGCCTACGAGCAGTACTTC.

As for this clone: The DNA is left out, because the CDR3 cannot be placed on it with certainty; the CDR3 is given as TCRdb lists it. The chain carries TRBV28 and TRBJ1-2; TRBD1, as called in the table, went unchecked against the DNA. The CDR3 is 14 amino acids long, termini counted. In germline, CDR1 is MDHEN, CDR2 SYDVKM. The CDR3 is CASSSSDKGLGYTF.

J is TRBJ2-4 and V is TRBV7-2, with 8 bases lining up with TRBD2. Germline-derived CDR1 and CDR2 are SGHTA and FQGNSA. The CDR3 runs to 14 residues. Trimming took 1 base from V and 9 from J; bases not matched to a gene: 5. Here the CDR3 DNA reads TGTGCCAGCAGCTTAGGGGGGACTAGTGCCATTCAGTACTTC. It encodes CASSLGGTSAIQYF.

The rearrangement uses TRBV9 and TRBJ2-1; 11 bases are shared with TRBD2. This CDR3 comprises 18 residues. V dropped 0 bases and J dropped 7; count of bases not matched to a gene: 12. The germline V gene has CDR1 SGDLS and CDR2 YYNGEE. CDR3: CASSVAGSGIAGGNEQFF. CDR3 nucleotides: TGTGCCAGCAGCGTAGCCGGGTCCGGAATAGCGGGAGGGAATGAGCAGTTCTTC. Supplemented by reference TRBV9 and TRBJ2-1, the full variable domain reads DSGVTQTPKHLITATGQRVTLRCSPRSGDLSVYWYQQSLDQGLQFLIQYYNGEERAKGNILERFSAQQFPDLHSELNLSSLELGDSALYFCASSVAGSGIAGGNEQFFGPGTRLTVL.

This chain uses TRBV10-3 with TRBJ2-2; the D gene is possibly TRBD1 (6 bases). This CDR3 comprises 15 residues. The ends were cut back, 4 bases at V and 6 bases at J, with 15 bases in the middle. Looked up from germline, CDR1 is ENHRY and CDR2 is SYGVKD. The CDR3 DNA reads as TGTGCCATCAGTGGTTCGGACAGTTGGTCCGGGGAGCTGTTTTTT. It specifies CAISGSDSWSGELFF.

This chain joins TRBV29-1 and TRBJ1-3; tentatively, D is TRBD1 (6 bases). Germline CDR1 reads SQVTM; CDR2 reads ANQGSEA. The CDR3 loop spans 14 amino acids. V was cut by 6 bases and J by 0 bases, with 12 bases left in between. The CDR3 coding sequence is TGCAGCGTAAGACAGGCCGCCTCTGGAAACACCATATATTTT. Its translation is CSVRQAASGNTIYF.

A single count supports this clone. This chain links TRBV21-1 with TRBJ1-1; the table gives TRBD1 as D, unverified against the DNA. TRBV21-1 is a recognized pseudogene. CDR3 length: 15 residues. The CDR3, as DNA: TGTGCCAGCAGCAAAGACAGGGTTCGGTACACTGAAGCTTTCTTT. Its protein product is CASSKDRVRYTEAFF.

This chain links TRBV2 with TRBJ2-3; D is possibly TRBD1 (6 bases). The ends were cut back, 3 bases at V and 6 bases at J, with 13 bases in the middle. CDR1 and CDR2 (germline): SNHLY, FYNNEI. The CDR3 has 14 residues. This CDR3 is CASSENRAVDTQYF. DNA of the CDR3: TGTGCCAGCAGTGAGAACAGGGCGGTGGATACGCAGTATTTT.

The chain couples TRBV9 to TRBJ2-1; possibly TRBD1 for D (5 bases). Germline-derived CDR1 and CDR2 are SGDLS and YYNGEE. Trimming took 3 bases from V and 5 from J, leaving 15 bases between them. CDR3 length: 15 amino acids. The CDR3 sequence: CASSDRLFGDNEQFF. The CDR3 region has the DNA TGTGCCAGCAGCGACAGGCTATTTGGCGACAATGAGCAGTTCTTC.

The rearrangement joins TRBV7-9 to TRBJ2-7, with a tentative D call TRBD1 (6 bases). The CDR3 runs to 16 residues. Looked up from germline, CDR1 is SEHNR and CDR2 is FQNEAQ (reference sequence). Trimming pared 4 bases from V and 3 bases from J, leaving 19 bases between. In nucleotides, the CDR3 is TGTGCCAGCAGCTCCTCACAGGGCCCGGATCGCTACGAGCAGTACTTC. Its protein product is CASSSSQGPDRYEQYF.

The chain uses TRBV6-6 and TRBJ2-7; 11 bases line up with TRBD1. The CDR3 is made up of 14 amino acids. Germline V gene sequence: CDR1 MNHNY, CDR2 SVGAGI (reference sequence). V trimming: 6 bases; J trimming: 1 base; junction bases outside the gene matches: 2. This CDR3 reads CASRGQGGSYEQYF. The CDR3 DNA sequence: TGTGCCAGCAGGGGACAGGGGGGTTCCTACGAGCAGTACTTC.

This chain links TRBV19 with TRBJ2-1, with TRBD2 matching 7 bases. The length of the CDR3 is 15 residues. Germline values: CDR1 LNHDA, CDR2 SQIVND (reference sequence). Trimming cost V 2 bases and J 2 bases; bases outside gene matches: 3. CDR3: CASSIRGEAYNEQFF. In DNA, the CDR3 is TGTGCCAGTAGTATACGGGGGGAAGCCTACAATGAGCAGTTCTTC.